The 27 T cell receptor beta chains listed next were all sequenced from one sample in a study of Ad26.COV2.S vaccination and SARS-CoV-2 variants. Method: immunoSEQ multiplex PCR; TCRdb's copy keeps in-frame clones and lacks some. The sample has roughly 350,000 clones; roughly nine tenths are singletons. Treatment reported: roughly 20 received Ad26.COV2.S at low or high dose, single or two shots; about 5 received placebo; per-sample allocation not given. Day 63 after the first injection of vaccine or placebo was the sampling time. Sequencing used peripheral blood, obtained in a trial of Ad26.COV2.S vaccine versus placebo. The origin of the receptors is a person aged 18-65 years who received the Ad26.COV2.S COVID-19 vaccine or a placebo.

This clone was recorded only once. The chain combines TRBV13 with TRBJ2-2; D assignment may be TRBD1 or TRBD2 (5 bases each). There are 14 residues in the CDR3. Germline V gives CDR1 PRHDT, CDR2 FYEKMQ (reference sequence). Between the trimmed V and J ends, which lost 4 bases and 0 bases, there was a span of 6 bases. The CDR3 protein is CASSSGPNTGELFF. The CDR3 bases are TGTGCCAGCAGCTCGGGACCGAACACCGGGGAGCTGTTTTTT.

This chain joins TRBV19 and TRBJ1-1; D not resolved. Trimming cost V 0 bases and J 0 bases, with 14 bases left between them. This CDR3 contains 17 residues. Germline V gene data show CDR1 as LNHDA and CDR2 as SQIVND (reference sequence). The CDR3 coding sequence is TGTGCCAGTAGTATAGATCTAATTGCAGGATTGAACACTGAAGCTTTCTTT. Protein sequence: CASSIDLIAGLNTEAFF.

The CDR3 DNA follows: TGTGCCAGCAGTTACTCGTTGAGAAATCAGCCCCAGCATTTT. This sequence encodes CASSYSLRNQPQHF. The chain links TRBV6-2 or TRBV6-3 to TRBJ1-5; D gene unclear. The CDR3 contains 14 residues. Germline CDR1 reads MNHEY; CDR2 reads SVGEGT. Trimming cost V 0 bases and J 4 bases, with 7 bases left between them.

CDR3 nucleotide sequence: TGTGCCAGCAGTCTCGCGGTCTACACAGATACGCAGTATTTT. This codes for CASSLAVYTDTQYF. The rearrangement uses TRBV5-4 and TRBJ2-3; D is unclear. In germline, CDR1 is SGHNT, CDR2 YYREEE (reference sequence). V lost 5 bases and J lost 2, with 12 bases in between. The CDR3 covers 14 residues.

This clone showed up just once. The rearrangement links TRBV27 to TRBJ2-5; D ambiguous. The CDR3 sequence is 15 residues long. Germline V gene data show CDR1 as MNHEY and CDR2 as SMNVEV (reference sequence). V lost 5 bases to trimming and J lost 2 bases, with 15 bases between them. CDR3 amino acids: CASSTSTRPQETQYF. CDR3 DNA: TGTGCCAGCAGTACCTCGACAAGACCTCAAGAGACCCAGTACTTC.

V gene TRBV29-1 combines with J gene TRBJ1-4; the match to TRBD1 covers 8 bases. Germline CDR1 SQVTM, CDR2 ANQGSEA. The CDR3 totals 16 residues. J was trimmed by 8 bases and V by 4 bases; bases with no gene match: 15. CDR3: CSVVGQGVSYGEKLFF. The DNA for the CDR3 is TGCAGCGTTGTTGGACAGGGTGTCAGTTATGGCGAAAAACTGTTTTTT.

The chain couples TRBV29-1 to TRBJ2-7; D is uncertain. The CDR3 runs to 10 residues. V was shortened by 5 bases and J by 6 bases, with 8 bases between the two germline ends. The germline V gene has CDR1 SQVTM and CDR2 ANQGSEA. Written as DNA, the CDR3 is TGCAGCGTTTTGGTCGGCGAGCAGTACTTC. It is translated as CSVLVGEQYF.

This clone was observed a single time. This sequence joins TRBV28 and TRBJ2-5; no reliable D call. V lost 6 bases and J 4 bases, leaving 12 bases between the germline ends. Looked up from germline, CDR1 is MDHEN and CDR2 is SYDVKM. The CDR3 extends over 13 amino acids. The CDR3 DNA follows: TGTGCCAGCAGCATAACTTCTCGAGAGACCCAGTACTTC. This encodes CASSITSRETQYF. Drawing the rest from reference TRBV28 and TRBJ2-5, the complete variable domain is DVKVTQSSRYLVKRTGEKVFLECVQDMDHENMFWYRQDPGLGLRLIYFSYDVKMKEKGDIPEGYSVSREKKERFSLILESASTNQTSMYLCASSITSRETQYFGPGTRLLVL.

This chain uses TRBV9 with TRBJ2-5; D may be TRBD2 (5 bases). The ends were cut back, 0 bases at V and 5 bases at J, with 14 bases in the middle. This CDR3 is 15 amino acids long. Germline assignment: CDR1 SGDLS and CDR2 YYNGEE. DNA for the CDR3: TGTGCCAGCAGCGTAGTTGGACTTAGGCAGGAGACCCAGTACTTC. Translating it yields CASSVVGLRQETQYF.

The rearrangement links TRBV19 to TRBJ2-7; 7 bases map to TRBD2. V lost 5 bases, J lost 5 bases, and 9 bases stayed unmatched. The CDR3 loop spans 14 amino acids. Germline CDR1 LNHDA, CDR2 SQIVND (reference sequence). The CDR3 is CASSLPGRVNEQYF. DNA for the CDR3: TGTGCCAGTAGTCTGCCAGGGAGGGTCAACGAGCAGTACTTC.

This chain uses TRBV12-3 or TRBV12-4 with TRBJ1-4, with D unresolved. Trimming pared 3 bases from V and 7 bases from J, leaving 3 bases between. The CDR3 covers 11 residues. The CDR3 loop is CASSFSEKLFF. Here the CDR3 DNA reads TGTGCCAGCAGTTTTAGTGAAAAACTGTTTTTT.

The table lists this clone with a few counts. V and J are TRBV28 and TRBJ1-2; D unresolved. The CDR3 covers 12 residues. CDR1 is MDHEN and CDR2 is SYDVKM in the germline V gene. Trimming cost V 4 bases and J 10 bases, with 13 bases left between them. The CDR3 is CASSSARLNYTF. DNA of the CDR3: TGTGCCAGCAGTTCGGCCAGATTAAACTACACCTTC.

CDR3 nucleotides: TGTGCCCCCAGAACGAACACCGGGGAGCTGTTTTTT. Its translation: CAPRTNTGELFF. This chain uses TRBV21-1 with TRBJ2-2; the D call TRBD1 from the table was never checked on the DNA. TRBV21-1 counts as a pseudogene. The CDR3 extends over 12 amino acids.

The chain carries TRBV4-1 and TRBJ2-7; the match to TRBD2 covers 11 bases. Unmatched junction bases numbered 7, after V lost 6 bases and J lost 3 bases. The CDR3 contains 15 residues. The germline CDR1 and CDR2 sequences are MGHRA and YSYEKL. This CDR3 reads CASSPGLAGIYEQYF. Written as DNA, the CDR3 is TGCGCCAGCAGTCCCGGACTAGCGGGTATCTACGAGCAGTACTTC.

The chain combines TRBV4-2 with TRBJ1-1; weak D call: TRBD1 (5 bases). Germline CDR1 reads LGHNA; CDR2 reads YNFKEQ. This CDR3 has 16 amino acids. V was pared by 2 bases and J by 5 bases, with 18 bases between. The CDR3 is CASSQTGARDETEAFF. For the CDR3, the DNA is TGTGCCAGCAGCCAAACAGGCGCCCGGGACGAAACTGAAGCTTTCTTT.

This rearrangement joins TRBV6-5 to TRBJ2-7, with 7 bases aligning to TRBD1. V lost 4 bases, J lost 9 bases, and 18 bases stayed unmatched. Germline assignment: CDR1 MNHEY and CDR2 SVGAGI. CDR3 size: 16 residues. The CDR3 DNA is TGTGCCAGCAGTTCACGACAGGGTGGCCACATCCAGGGGCAGTACTTC. The encoded protein is CASSSRQGGHIQGQYF.

In DNA, the CDR3 is TGCGCCAGCCTGGAGGTAGGCGGATGGGAGCAGTTCTTC. Translation: CASLEVGGWEQFF. The chain recombines TRBV4-1 with TRBJ2-1; D is possibly TRBD2 (5 bases). The V end was cut by 8 bases, the J end by 10 bases, with 18 bases between. CDR3 length equals 13 residues. Germline-derived CDR1 and CDR2 are MGHRA and YSYEKL.

This clone appeared a single time. The chain couples TRBV28 to TRBJ2-7; the match to TRBD2 covers 10 bases. V lost 3 bases to trimming and J lost 0 bases; unmatched junction nucleotides: 8. The CDR3 contains 17 residues. Per the germline V gene, CDR1 is MDHEN and CDR2 is SYDVKM. CDR3 bases: TGTGCCAGCAGTTTTAGCGGGAGGACCACCTACTCCTACGAGCAGTACTTC. Translated, it gives CASSFSGRTTYSYEQYF. Complete variable domain (other parts from reference TRBV28 and TRBJ2-7): DVKVTQSSRYLVKRTGEKVFLECVQDMDHENMFWYRQDPGLGLRLIYFSYDVKMKEKGDIPEGYSVSREKKERFSLILESASTNQTSMYLCASSFSGRTTYSYEQYFGPGTRLTVT.

The DNA of the CDR3 is TGTGCCAGCAGAGTAGACGGCACCGGGGAGCTGTTTTTT. Translation gives CASRVDGTGELFF. This chain links TRBV6-4 with TRBJ2-2; no clear D gene. This CDR3 is 13 amino acids long. The germline gives CDR1 MRHNA, CDR2 SNTAGT. Trimming took off 6 bases at V and 4 bases at J, with 9 bases between the two ends.

This chain joins TRBV7-2 and TRBJ2-7; TRBD1 is a possible D gene (6 bases). Germline V gene lookup returns CDR1 SGHTA and CDR2 FQGNSA. Trimming left V 5 bases short and J 0 bases short, with 11 bases between. The CDR3 is 14 residues long. The CDR3 region is CASSRDTLSYEQYF. For the CDR3, the DNA is TGTGCCAGCAGCCGGGACACTCTCTCCTACGAGCAGTACTTC.

The J gene is TRBJ2-7, the V gene TRBV30; unclear D gene. Trimming stripped 5 bases from V and 7 bases from J, with 15 bases between. This CDR3 is 12 amino acids long. In germline, CDR1 is GTSNPN, CDR2 SVGIG (reference sequence). The CDR3 loop reads CAWDVRRFEQYF. The CDR3 DNA reads TGTGCCTGGGACGTGAGGCGGTTTGAGCAGTACTTC.

The rearrangement joins TRBV12-3 or TRBV12-4 to TRBJ1-4; no clear D. With 4 bases removed from V and 4 bases from J, the gap between germline ends came to 7 bases. CDR3 length: 13 residues. The CDR3 DNA follows: TGTGCCAGCAGTTGGCAGCATAATGAAAAACTGTTTTTT. Its protein is CASSWQHNEKLFF.

This sequence joins TRBV5-8 and TRBJ1-6; D is unresolved. Germline CDR1 and CDR2: SGHTS and YDEGEE. Trimming removed 4 bases at V and 7 bases at J, with 9 bases between. The CDR3 runs to 13 residues. CDR3 loop: CASSPYANSPLHF. DNA of the CDR3: TGTGCCAGCAGCCCGTACGCCAATTCACCCCTCCACTTT.

This clone came up once. This chain links TRBV2 with TRBJ1-2; a weak D match, TRBD1 (6 bases). Germline CDR1 is SNHLY and CDR2 is FYNNEI. The CDR3 runs to 14 residues. V was cut by 2 bases and J by 4 bases, with 11 bases left in between. The CDR3 DNA is TGTGCCAGCAGTGAATGGGACACTGGCTATGGCTACACCTTC. Encoded protein: CASSEWDTGYGYTF.

To note about this clone: The same CDR3 arises from other DNA sequences in this sample as well. The V call is TRBV7-3, the J call TRBJ2-3; D is uncertain. This CDR3 contains 14 residues. Trimming pared 5 bases from V and 2 bases from J, leaving 11 bases between. Per the germline V gene, CDR1 is SGHTA and CDR2 is FQGTGA. This CDR3 is CASSPRPFTDTQYF. In DNA form, the CDR3 reads TGTGCCAGCAGCCCCCGTCCCTTCACAGATACGCAGTATTTT.

The V gene is TRBV9, the J gene TRBJ2-7; 9 bases match TRBD1. The V gene end was trimmed by 0 bases and the J gene end by 2 bases; junction bases not matched to a gene: 3. Germline-derived CDR1 and CDR2 are SGDLS and YYNGEE. The length of the CDR3 is 15 residues. The CDR3 DNA reads TGTGCCAGCAGCGTAGCCGGGACAGGGACCTACGAGCAGTACTTC. Translation: CASSVAGTGTYEQYF.

This clone was picked up one time. This chain connects TRBV18 to TRBJ1-6; 10 bases are shared with TRBD1. Trimming cost V 3 bases and J 9 bases; bases outside gene matches: 5. This CDR3 region has 15 residues. CDR1 is KGHSH, CDR2 LQKENI, per germline. CDR3 sequence: CASSPLTGGFSPLHF. The DNA of the CDR3 is TGTGCCAGCTCACCGTTGACAGGGGGCTTTTCACCCCTCCACTTT.